A single sample gave rise to the 3 T cell receptor beta chains below, sequenced in a study of OX40 agonist ivuxolimab in advanced cancers. Sequencing was performed with immunoSEQ multiplex PCR; in TCRdb, only in-frame clones are kept and a portion is missing. Found here are about 95,000 clones, about 91% of them singletons; the top ten hold around 2.5%. The source material was CD4+ or CD8+ T cells sorted from blood, sampled in a trial of the OX40 agonist ivuxolimab. These receptors were collected from an adult with an advanced solid tumor such as melanoma, head and neck, liver or kidney cancer.

V is TRBV5-6 and J is TRBJ2-2; 14 positions agree with TRBD2. The germline gives CDR1 SGHDT, CDR2 YYEEEE. After removal of 6 bases from V and 7 bases from J, the junction contained 5 bases not matched to a gene. The CDR3 is 15 residues long. The CDR3 region is CASKGTSGSNGELFF. CDR3 coding DNA: TGTGCCAGCAAAGGGACTAGCGGGAGTAACGGGGAGCTGTTTTTT.

V is TRBV5-1 and J is TRBJ2-3; tentative D call: TRBD2 (6 bases). The germline gives CDR1 SGHRS, CDR2 YFSETQ. The CDR3 contains 13 residues. Trimming removed 3 bases from V and 2 bases from J, with 7 bases in between. CDR3 loop: CASSSDYTDTQYF. The CDR3 region has the DNA TGCGCCAGCAGCTCGGACTACACAGATACGCAGTATTTT.

This clone showed up just once. J is TRBJ2-1 and V is TRBV5-1; D is tentatively TRBD1 or TRBD2 (5 bases each). The CDR3 loop spans 16 amino acids. V was clipped by 2 bases and J by 4 bases, with 16 bases between them. Germline V gene sequence: CDR1 SGHRS, CDR2 YFSETQ. CDR3 protein: CASSLWGTSGYNEQFF. The CDR3 DNA is TGCGCCAGCAGCTTATGGGGGACCTCGGGTTACAATGAGCAGTTCTTC.